The 22 T cell receptor beta chains listed next were all sequenced from one sample in a study of cytomegalovirus exposure and HLA in healthy donors. A multiplex PCR was run with 60 Vbeta primers and 13 Jbeta primers. TCRdb keeps only in-frame clones here, not all; method: immunoSEQ multiplex PCR. The sample holds some 170,000 clones, around 81% seen once. The sequenced sample consisted of PBMCs. These receptors came from a woman aged 40 to 49 in good health and CMV-seronegative.

The chain uses TRBV29-1 and TRBJ2-4, with D tentatively TRBD2 (5 bases). Trimming removed 6 bases at V and 6 bases at J, with 15 bases between. This CDR3 spans 13 amino acids. Germline values: CDR1 SQVTM, CDR2 ANQGSEA. CDR3 in amino acids: CSVGMASGNIQYF. The CDR3 DNA follows: TGCAGCGTCGGGATGGCGTCCGGAAACATTCAGTACTTC.

The gene calls are TRBV7-6 and TRBJ2-3; 11 nucleotides match TRBD1. This CDR3 is built from 15 residues. The ends lost 5 bases at V and 4 bases at J; junction bases unmatched: 5. Per the germline V gene, CDR1 is SGHVS and CDR2 is FNYEAQ. The CDR3 sequence: CASSPGQGAADTQYF. Written as DNA, the CDR3 is TGTGCCAGCAGCCCAGGACAGGGGGCGGCAGATACGCAGTATTTT.

The chain recombines TRBV10-3 with TRBJ2-3; 8 bases are a match to TRBD2. V was clipped by 8 bases and J by 4 bases; unmatched bases: 11. The CDR3 sequence is 15 residues long. Germline CDR1 is ENHRY and CDR2 is SYGVKD. Here the CDR3 DNA reads TGTGCCATCGGAACCGGGACTAGTTCAGCAGATACGCAGTATTTT. Translation: CAIGTGTSSADTQYF.

This clone was seen only once. The genes are TRBV6-6 and TRBJ2-7; TRBD2 matches at 9 bases. Germline V CDR1 and CDR2: MNHNY, SVGAGI (reference sequence). J gave up 5 bases and V 6 bases, and 8 bases lay outside the gene matches. The CDR3 length is 14 residues. CDR3 sequence: CASRSWREGHEQYF. In DNA form, the CDR3 reads TGTGCCAGCAGAAGCTGGCGGGAGGGCCACGAGCAGTACTTC.

DNA for the CDR3: TGTGCAAGTCGCTTAATGGGCCTTCCCCCTGTTCACACCGGGGAGCTGTTTTTT. This gives the protein CASRLMGLPPVHTGELFF. This chain links TRBV12-2 with TRBJ2-2; the table names TRBD1, a call not compared with the DNA. TRBV12-2 is marked as a pseudogene. CDR3 length equals 18 residues.

The genes are TRBV19 and TRBJ2-5; D is undetermined. The J call is in doubt because the DNA end fits TRBJ2-7 better. Germline V gene data show CDR1 as LNHDA and CDR2 as SQIVND (reference sequence). This CDR3 contains 13 residues. CDR3 residues: CASGPTGDYEQYF. CDR3 nucleotide sequence: TGTGCCAGCGGTCCCACTGGCGACTACGAGCAGTACTTC.

The chain carries TRBV5-1 and TRBJ2-7, with D perhaps matching TRBD2 (5 bases). Trimming removed 3 bases at V and 0 bases at J, with 13 bases between. CDR1 is SGHRS and CDR2 is YFSETQ in the germline V gene. The CDR3 is 15 residues long. The DNA for the CDR3 is TGCGCCAGCAGCTGGACCCTGGGAGCCTCCTACGAGCAGTACTTC. Translating gives CASSWTLGASYEQYF.

This clone has just a few counts. The V call is TRBV20-1, the J call TRBJ2-1; tentative D call: TRBD2 (6 bases). CDR1 and CDR2 from the germline V gene are DFQATT and SNEGSKA (reference sequence). CDR3 length: 11 residues. V was shortened by 3 bases and J by 10 bases, with 10 bases between the two germline ends. As DNA, the CDR3 is TGCAGTGCTAGCCTTAGCGGAGAGCAGTTCTTC. This codes for CSASLSGEQFF.

This clone showed up just once. This chain connects TRBV6-1 to TRBJ2-7, with a possible D match to TRBD2 (5 bases). Trimming removed 7 bases from V and 7 bases from J, with 20 bases in between. The CDR3 contains 14 residues. Germline V gives CDR1 MNHNS, CDR2 SASEGT. The CDR3 bases are TGTGCCAGCACCCGGGCCGAGGGTAGTGGGGAGCAGTACTTC. This codes for CASTRAEGSGEQYF.

This chain links TRBV11-2 with TRBJ2-7, with a possible D match to TRBD2 (7 bases). The CDR3 is 16 amino acids. The germline V gene encodes CDR1 SGHAT and CDR2 FQNNGV. V lost 5 bases to trimming and J lost 7 bases, with 24 bases between them. The CDR3 sequence: CASSPRGGQGLLEQYF. The CDR3 DNA is TGTGCCAGCAGCCCAAGGGGGGGACAAGGGCTTCTGGAGCAGTACTTC.

This clone has just a few counts. The chain has TRBV2 and TRBJ2-7; D unclear. Trimming took off 7 bases at V and 4 bases at J, with 8 bases between the two ends. Germline V gene lookup returns CDR1 SNHLY and CDR2 FYNNEI. CDR3 length: 11 amino acids. The CDR3 is CASIQIYEQYF. DNA for the CDR3: TGTGCCAGCATCCAGATTTACGAGCAGTACTTC.

As for this clone: The sample contains more than one DNA sequence encoding this CDR3. This chain joins TRBV2 and TRBJ2-1; D ambiguous. The CDR3 consists of 13 residues. CDR1 SNHLY and CDR2 FYNNEI come from the germline V gene. Trimming removed 3 bases from V and 1 base from J, with 4 bases in between. For the CDR3, the DNA is TGTGCCAGCAGTGACAGTTCCTACAATGAGCAGTTCTTC. Residues: CASSDSSYNEQFF.

In this sample, this clone turned up a few times. This sequence joins TRBV2 and TRBJ1-3; 7 bases are shared with TRBD1. The CDR3 covers 14 residues. Trimming at V came to 4 bases and at J to 4 bases, leaving 4 bases not matched to a gene. Germline V CDR1 and CDR2: SNHLY, FYNNEI. CDR3 sequence reads: CASSAGTAGNTIYF. CDR3 coding DNA: TGTGCCAGCAGTGCCGGGACAGCAGGAAACACCATATATTTT.

The chain carries TRBV5-1 and TRBJ1-5, with TRBD1 matching 7 bases. With 5 bases clipped from V and 2 bases from J, the junction kept 4 bases outside the gene matches. This CDR3 has 14 amino acids. The germline V gene has CDR1 SGHRS and CDR2 YFSETQ. The CDR3 here is CASSYQGGNQPQHF. As DNA, the CDR3 is TGCGCCAGCAGTTATCAGGGGGGCAATCAGCCCCAGCATTTT.

The chain links TRBV7-5 to TRBJ2-7; TRBD1, the D gene given by the table, was not confirmed from the DNA. TRBV7-5 is recorded as a pseudogene. The CDR3 is made up of 12 amino acids. CDR3 residues: CARGPASYEQYF. The CDR3 DNA is TGTGCCAGAGGGCCGGCGTCCTACGAGCAGTACTTC.

The genes are TRBV6-1 and TRBJ2-7, with D tentatively TRBD1 (6 bases). V was shortened by 2 bases and J by 4 bases, with 12 bases between the two germline ends. The CDR3 runs 14 residues. Per the germline V gene, CDR1 is MNHNS and CDR2 is SASEGT. The DNA of the CDR3 is TGTGCCAGCAGTGAACAGGCAGGGGAATACGAGCAGTACTTC. Translated, it gives CASSEQAGEYEQYF.

The rearrangement links TRBV5-6 to TRBJ1-2; D is uncertain. The CDR3 contains 15 residues. V shed 4 bases and J shed 5 bases, with 18 bases lying between them. Germline-derived CDR1 and CDR2 are SGHDT and YYEEEE. The CDR3 sequence: CASSPGSQPGYGYTF. CDR3 bases: TGTGCCAGCAGCCCCGGGTCACAGCCGGGGTATGGCTACACCTTC.

The V gene is TRBV19, the J gene TRBJ2-1; weak D call: TRBD2 (5 bases). With 7 bases removed from V and 4 bases from J, the gap between germline ends came to 14 bases. This CDR3 is 14 amino acids long. Germline CDR1 reads LNHDA; CDR2 reads SQIVND (reference sequence). CDR3 sequence reads: CASKRQDSYNEQFF. In DNA, the CDR3 is TGTGCCAGTAAGAGGCAGGACTCTTACAATGAGCAGTTCTTC.

J is TRBJ2-7 and V is TRBV5-6, with TRBD2 matching 11 bases. The V and J ends lost 5 bases and 4 bases, in that order; junction bases with no gene match: 8. Germline V gene data show CDR1 as SGHDT and CDR2 as YYEEEE. The CDR3 totals 15 residues. The DNA of the CDR3 is TGTGCCAGCAGGGATACTAGCGGGAGTATATACGAGCAGTACTTC. Residues: CASRDTSGSIYEQYF.

On this clone itself: An end of the junction does not agree with germline; a read error may underlie this. The chain recombines TRBV7-7 with TRBJ2-3, with D tentatively TRBD2 (6 bases). The CDR3 consists of 14 residues. The germline gives CDR1 SSHAT, CDR2 FNYEAQ (reference sequence). DNA for the CDR3: TGTGCTAGCAGCTCCGGGCCCGGAGGGGATACGCAGTATTTT. Translating it yields CASSSGPGGDTQYF.

This clone showed up just once. The V gene is TRBV6-5, the J gene TRBJ1-5; 8 bases match TRBD1. This CDR3 is 12 amino acids long. The junction had 4 bases not matched to a gene; V was cut back by 8 bases and J by 7 bases. In germline, CDR1 is MNHEY, CDR2 SVGAGI. The CDR3 sequence: CASGQGGQPQHF. For the CDR3, the DNA is TGTGCCAGCGGACAGGGAGGACAGCCCCAGCATTTT.

The rearrangement joins TRBV7-3 to TRBJ1-2; 8 nucleotides line up with TRBD1. After removal of 5 bases from V and 9 bases from J, the junction contained 11 bases not matched to a gene. The germline V gene has CDR1 SGHTA and CDR2 FQGTGA. This CDR3 has 14 amino acids. The CDR3 loop reads CASSPSTGGVSYTF. The DNA of the CDR3 is TGTGCCAGCAGCCCAAGTACAGGGGGGGTAAGCTACACCTTC. The whole variable domain, filled in from reference TRBV7-3 and TRBJ1-2, reads GAGVSQTPSNKVTEKGKYVELRCDPISGHTALYWYRQSLGQGPEFLIYFQGTGAADDSGLPNDRFFAVRPEGSVSTLKIQRTERGDSAVYLCASSPSTGGVSYTFGSGTRLTVV.